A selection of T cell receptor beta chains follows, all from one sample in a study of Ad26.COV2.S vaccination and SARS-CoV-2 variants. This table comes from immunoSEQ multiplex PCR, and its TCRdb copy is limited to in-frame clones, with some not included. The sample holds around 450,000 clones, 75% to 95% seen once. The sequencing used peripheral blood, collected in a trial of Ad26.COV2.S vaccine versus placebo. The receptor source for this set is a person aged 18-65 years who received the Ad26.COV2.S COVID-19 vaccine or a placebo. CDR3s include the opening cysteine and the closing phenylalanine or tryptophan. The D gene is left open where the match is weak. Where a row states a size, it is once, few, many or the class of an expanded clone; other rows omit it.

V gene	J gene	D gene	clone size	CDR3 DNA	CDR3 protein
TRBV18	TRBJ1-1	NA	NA	TGTGCCAGCTCACCAATTGAGACAGGTGGGAACACTGAAGCTTTCTTT	CASSPIETGGNTEAFF
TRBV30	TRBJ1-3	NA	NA	TGTGCCTGGAGGCCTTGGAGCTCTGGAAACACCATATATTTT	CAWRPWSSGNTIYF
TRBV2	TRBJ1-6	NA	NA	TGTGCCAGCAGTGAAAATTCACCCCTCCACTTT	CASSENSPLHF
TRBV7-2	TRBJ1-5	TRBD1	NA	TGTGCCAGCAGCTTAGTAGGGGGCGGCTATAGCAATCAGCCCCAGCATTTT	CASSLVGGGYSNQPQHF
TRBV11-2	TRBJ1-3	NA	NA	TGTGCCAGCAGCTGGACAACATCCACCATATATTTT	CASSWTTSTIYF
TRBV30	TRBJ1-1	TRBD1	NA	TGTGCCTACGGACAGGGGGACACTGAAGCTTTCTTT	CAYGQGDTEAFF
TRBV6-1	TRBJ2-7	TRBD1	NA	TGTGCCAGCAGTGAGAGACCCCGGGACAGGTACGCCTACGAGCAGTACTTC	CASSERPRDRYAYEQYF
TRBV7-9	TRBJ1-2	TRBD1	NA	TGTGCCAGCAGTGCGAGGGACAGGGGAGTTCAGGGCTACACCTTC	CASSARDRGVQGYTF
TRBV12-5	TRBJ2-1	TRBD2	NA	TGTGCTAGTGGTTTGGTACGAGGCCGGGGGGAAAATGAGCAGTTCTTC	CASGLVRGRGENEQFF
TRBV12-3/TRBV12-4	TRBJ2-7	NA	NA	TGTGCCAGCAGTTTGGACCGTTACGAGCAGTACTTC	CASSLDRYEQYF
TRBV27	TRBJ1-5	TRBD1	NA	TGTGCCAGCAGTGAGACAGGGTTGGGACAGCCCCAGCATTTT	CASSETGLGQPQHF
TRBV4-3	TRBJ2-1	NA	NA	TGCGCCAGCAGCCAAACCCTACGGGGAACCTACAATGAGCAGTTCTTC	CASSQTLRGTYNEQFF
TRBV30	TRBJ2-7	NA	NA	TGTGCCTGGAGCGCTAGCTTTTTATCCTACGAGCAGTACTTC	CAWSASFLSYEQYF
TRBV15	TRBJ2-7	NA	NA	TGTGCCACCAGCAGAGGGGGTTCCTACGAGCAGTACTTC	CATSRGGSYEQYF
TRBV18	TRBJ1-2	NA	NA	TGTGCCAGCTCACCAGGGGGTGGCTATGGCTACACCTTC	CASSPGGGYGYTF
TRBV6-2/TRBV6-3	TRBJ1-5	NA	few	TGTGCCAGCAGTGCTCTCCGGGACACTATTAATCAGCCCCAGCATTTT	CASSALRDTINQPQHF
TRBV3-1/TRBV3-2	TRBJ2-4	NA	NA	TGTGCCAGCAGCCAAGCCGAGACGGGCAAAAACATTCAGTACTTC	CASSQAETGKNIQYF
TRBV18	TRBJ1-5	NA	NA	TGTGCCAGCTCACCGCGACAGGCCAACAATCAGCCCCAGCATTTT	CASSPRQANNQPQHF
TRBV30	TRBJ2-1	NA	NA	TGTGCCTGGACTACGTCAAGTGAGCAGTTCTTC	CAWTTSSEQFF
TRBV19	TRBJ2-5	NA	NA	TGTGCCACGGGACATCCGGAGACCCAGTACTTC	CATGHPETQYF
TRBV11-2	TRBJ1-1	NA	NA	TGTGCCAGCAGCTTAAACAGGTTGAACACTGAAGCTTTCTTT	CASSLNRLNTEAFF
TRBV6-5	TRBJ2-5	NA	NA	TGTGCCAGCAGTTACGGAGGGTTGGAGACCCAGTACTTC	CASSYGGLETQYF
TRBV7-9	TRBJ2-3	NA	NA	TGTGCCAGCAGCTTAGGTGGGACTAGCACAGATACGCAGTATTTT	CASSLGGTSTDTQYF
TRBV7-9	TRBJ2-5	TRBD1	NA	TGTGCCAGCAGCTGGAATCGACAGGGAGAAAAAGAGACCCAGTACTTC	CASSWNRQGEKETQYF
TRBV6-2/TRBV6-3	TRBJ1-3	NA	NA	TGTGCCAGCAGTTACGCCGCCATAATTGAGGCGGGAAACACCATATGTTTT	CASSYAAIIEAGNTICF
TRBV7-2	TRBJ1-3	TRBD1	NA	TGTGCCAGCAGCTCGGGACAGGGAAACACCATATATTTT	CASSSGQGNTIYF
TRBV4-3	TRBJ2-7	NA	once	TGCGCCAGCAGCCAAGAATGGGGGAGGTCCTACGAGCAGTACTTC	CASSQEWGRSYEQYF
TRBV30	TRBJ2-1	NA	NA	TGTGCCTGGAGTGGGAGCTTAAGCTCCTACAATGAGCAGTTCTTC	CAWSGSLSSYNEQFF
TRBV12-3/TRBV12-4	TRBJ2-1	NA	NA	TGTGCCAGCAGTGCAACAGAGTACAATGAGCAGTTCTTC	CASSATEYNEQFF
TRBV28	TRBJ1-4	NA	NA	TGTGCCAGCAGTAGCCGGGAGCGGGGTAATGAAAAACTGTTTTTT	CASSSRERGNEKLFF
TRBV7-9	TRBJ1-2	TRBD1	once	TGTGCCTTAGGAGGGGGCAACTATGGCTACACCTTC	CALGGGNYGYTF
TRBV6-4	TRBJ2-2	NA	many	TGTGCCAGCAGTGAGGGAAACACCGGGGAGCTGTTTTTT	CASSEGNTGELFF
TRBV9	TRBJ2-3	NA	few	TGTGCCAGCAGCGTAGGCGGCGGTAGCACAGATACGCAGTATTTT	CASSVGGGSTDTQYF
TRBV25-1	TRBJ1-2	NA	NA	TGTGCCAGCAAATCAGGGGATGGCTACACCTTC	CASKSGDGYTF
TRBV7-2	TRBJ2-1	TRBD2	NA	TGTGCCAGCAGCTTACCCTCCCGACTAGCGGGAGGGCGAGGGAATGAGCAGTTCTTC	CASSLPSRLAGGRGNEQFF
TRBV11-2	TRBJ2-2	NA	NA	TGTGCCAGCAGCCCCAGGGGCCTAAACACCGGGGAGCTGTTTTTT	CASSPRGLNTGELFF
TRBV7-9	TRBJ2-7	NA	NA	TGTGCCAGCAGCCCGTTTGGGGATTCCTACGAGCAGTACTTC	CASSPFGDSYEQYF